The T cell receptor (beta chain) described here comes from a study of T cells in localized non-small cell lung cancer. Findings of the study overall: Longer survival (overall) was linked to higher T cell density in blood. Heterogeneity remains possible, as sequencing covered one tumor region only. A median of about 50 clones ranked among the top 100 in tumor appeared in adjacent lung.

Data came from immunoSEQ multiplex PCR; TCRdb stores just in-frame clones and leaves some out. The sample has over 25,000 clones; roughly 87% are singletons. Germline-derived CDR1 and CDR2 are SGHNT and YENEEA. This CDR3 contains 16 residues. The ends lost 5 bases at V and 2 bases at J; junction bases unmatched: 12. As concerns this clone: Its antigen is undetermined.

The sample in question was peripheral blood, obtained before any cancer treatment. The gene calls are TRBV11-3 and TRBJ2-7; the match to TRBD1 covers 7 bases. The source is a woman aged 40 to 75 with stage I lung adenocarcinoma. The CDR3 protein is CASSDRQGLPPYEQYF. CDR3 bases: TGTGCCAGCAGCGATCGACAGGGCCTCCCCCCCTACGAGCAGTACTTC.